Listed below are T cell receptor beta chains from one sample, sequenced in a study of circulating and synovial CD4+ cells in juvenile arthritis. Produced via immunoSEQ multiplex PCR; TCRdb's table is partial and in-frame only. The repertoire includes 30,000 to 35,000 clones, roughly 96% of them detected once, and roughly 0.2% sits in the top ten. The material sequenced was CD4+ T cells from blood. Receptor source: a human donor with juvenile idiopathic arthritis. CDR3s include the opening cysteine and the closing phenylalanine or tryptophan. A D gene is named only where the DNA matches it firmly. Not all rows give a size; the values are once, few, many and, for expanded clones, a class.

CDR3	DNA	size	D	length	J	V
CASSLAGGDQPQHF	TGTGCCAGCAGCTTAGCAGGTGGAGATCAGCCCCAGCATTTT	-	-	14	TRBJ1-5	TRBV7-2
CASSLGTHTEAFF	TGTGCCAGCAGCTTAGGGACTCACACTGAAGCTTTCTTT	-	-	13	TRBJ1-1	TRBV7-9
CASSRGVGGTEAFF	TGTGCCAGTAGTAGGGGGGTCGGGGGCACTGAAGCTTTCTTT	-	-	14	TRBJ1-1	TRBV19
CASSNGGGEQFF	TGTGCCAGCAGTAATGGCGGAGGTGAGCAGTTCTTC	-	-	12	TRBJ2-1	TRBV9
CASSPLNTDRSNTEAFF	TGTGCCAGCTCACCTCTGAATACGGACAGATCGAACACTGAAGCTTTCTTT	-	-	17	TRBJ1-1	TRBV18
CSVQTRLTLEQFF	TGCAGCGTTCAAACGCGGTTGACTCTTGAGCAGTTCTTC	-	-	13	TRBJ2-1	TRBV29-1
CASSLAGGTSPSYEQYF	TGTGCCAGTAGTCTAGCGGGAGGCACTAGCCCCTCCTACGAGCAGTACTTC	-	TRBD2	17	TRBJ2-7	TRBV19
CASSLQGAGELFF	TGTGCCAGCAGCCTTCAAGGGGCCGGGGAGCTGTTTTTT	-	-	13	TRBJ2-2	TRBV14
CASSQVGWGRNTEAFF	TGCGCCAGCAGCCAAGTTGGATGGGGGCGGAACACTGAAGCTTTCTTT	-	-	16	TRBJ1-1	TRBV4-1
CASRAGTGGEKLFF	TGTGCCAGTAGAGCCGGGACAGGCGGTGAAAAACTGTTTTTT	-	TRBD1	14	TRBJ1-4	TRBV19
CASSPGSAGGRRTQYF	TGTGCCAGCAGCCCCGGGTCCGCGGGAGGTAGGAGGACGCAGTATTTT	-	TRBD2	16	TRBJ2-3	TRBV11-2
CASSFIAVGTGELFF	TGCGCCAGCAGCTTTATCGCGGTCGGCACCGGGGAGCTGTTTTTT	-	-	15	TRBJ2-2	TRBV5-1
CASSLARTGGQETQYF	TGTGCCAGCAGCTTAGCTCGGACAGGGGGACAAGAGACCCAGTACTTC	-	TRBD1	16	TRBJ2-5	TRBV7-2
CASSILAGANQPQHF	TGTGCCAGTAGTATATTGGCAGGGGCCAATCAGCCCCAGCATTTT	-	-	15	TRBJ1-5	TRBV19
CASSIWTSGRAINEQFF	TGTGCCAGTAGTATATGGACTAGCGGGAGGGCCATCAATGAGCAGTTCTTC	-	TRBD2	17	TRBJ2-1	TRBV19
CASSLFGTSGSYEQYF	TGCGCCAGCAGCTTGTTTGGGACTAGCGGCTCCTACGAGCAGTACTTC	-	TRBD2	16	TRBJ2-7	TRBV5-1
CASTGGAHTEAFF	TGTGCCAGTACCGGGGGGGCCCACACTGAAGCTTTCTTT	-	-	13	TRBJ1-1	TRBV5-4
CASSVKGGATPYEQYF	TGTGCCAGCAGTGTTAAGGGCGGGGCCACACCCTACGAGCAGTACTTC	-	-	16	TRBJ2-7	TRBV27
CASSLIGTDTQYF	TGTGCCAGCAGTTTGATAGGCACAGATACGCAGTATTTT	-	-	13	TRBJ2-3	TRBV28
CASSFSGTADGYTF	TGTGCCAGCAGTTTCTCCGGGACAGCTGATGGCTACACCTTC	few	TRBD1	14	TRBJ1-2	TRBV6-5
CASSQNGVTDTQYF	TGTGCCAGCAGCCAAAACGGGGTCACAGATACGCAGTATTTT	-	-	14	TRBJ2-3	TRBV4-2
CASSVGTGVGYTF	TGTGCCAGCAGTGTCGGGACAGGGGTCGGCTACACCTTC	-	TRBD1	13	TRBJ1-2	TRBV6-1
CASSSEDRAAQHF	TGTGCCAGCAGCTCTGAGGACAGGGCGGCCCAGCATTTT	-	TRBD1	13	TRBJ1-5	TRBV7-2
CASGTGDSPLHF	TGCGCCAGTGGGACGGGGGATTCACCCCTCCACTTT	-	-	12	TRBJ1-6	TRBV5-1
CASRRGQQNTEAFF	TGTGCCAGCAGACGCGGACAGCAGAACACTGAAGCTTTCTTT	-	-	14	TRBJ1-1	TRBV2
CASSAGQGAYGYTF	TGTGCCAGCAGCGCCGGACAGGGGGCCTATGGCTACACCTTC	-	TRBD1	14	TRBJ1-2	TRBV9
CASSPTGRRANEKLFF	TGCGCCAGCAGCCCGACAGGCCGGCGGGCTAATGAAAAACTGTTTTTT	-	-	16	TRBJ1-4	TRBV4-1
CASSNRVRGTDTQYF	TGTGCCAGCAGTAACAGGGTACGGGGCACAGATACGCAGTATTTT	-	-	15	TRBJ2-3	TRBV28
CASIKRGTGAAMNTEAFF	TGTGCCAGCATCAAAAGGGGTACAGGCGCAGCCATGAACACTGAAGCTTTCTTT	once	-	18	TRBJ1-1	TRBV2
CASSLSQGGNQPQHF	TGTGCCAGCAGCTTGTCGCAGGGGGGCAATCAGCCCCAGCATTTT	-	TRBD1	15	TRBJ1-5	TRBV5-6